A selection of T cell receptor beta chains follows, all from one sample in a study of T cell repertoires in cytomegalovirus infection. Each CDR3 protein gets one entry after TCRdb re-called the reads with MiXCR. The repertoire holds some 600,000 distinct CDR3 sequences, with 24% as singletons. Sequences were obtained from CD8+ T cells from PBMCs. These receptor sequences come from a human donor in good health (CMV status not recorded). Some clones in this sample may be carry-over from other donors' samples. Both conserved end residues are part of each CDR3. The D gene is left open where the match is weak. Clone size is given for some rows only: seen once, a few or many times, or a class if the clone is expanded.

cdr3_aa,cdr3_nt,j_call,d_call,v_call,clone_size
CASSSSGNTEAFF,TGTGCCAGCAGCTCCTCAGGTAACACTGAAGCTTTCTTT,TRBJ1-1,.,TRBV7-3,many
CASESRFGANVLTF,TGTGCCAGCGAAAGTCGCTTTGGGGCCAACGTCCTGACTTTC,TRBJ2-6,.,TRBV28,many
CSVRGGDSYEQYF,TGCAGCGTCCGGGGGGGGGACTCCTACGAGCAGTACTTC,TRBJ2-7,TRBD2,TRBV29-1,.
CAISPPEPPHGYTF,TGTGCCATCAGTCCTCCAGAGCCCCCTCATGGCTACACCTTC,TRBJ1-2,.,TRBV10-3,few
CASSEEVRHYEQYF,TGTGCCAGCAGTGAAGAAGTCCGCCACTACGAGCAGTACTTC,TRBJ2-7,.,TRBV2,.
CASSPNEGGSSYNEQFF,TGTGCCAGCAGCCCCAATGAAGGGGGGAGTTCCTACAATGAGCAGTTCTTC,TRBJ2-1,.,TRBV7-9,many
CASSQDKAANEQFF,TGCGCCAGCAGCCAAGATAAAGCGGCAAATGAGCAGTTCTTC,TRBJ2-1,.,TRBV4-1,.
CASSPDRGVGQPQHF,TGCGCCAGCAGCCCCGACAGGGGAGTAGGACAGCCCCAGCATTTT,TRBJ1-5,TRBD1,TRBV4-3,.
CASSARDSRPDTDTQYF,TGTGCCAGCAGCGCCCGGGACTCCAGACCTGACACAGATACGCAGTATTTT,TRBJ2-3,.,TRBV7-6,once
CASSSSDSNNEQFF,TGTGCCAGCAGCTCCTCGGACAGTAACAATGAGCAGTTCTTC,TRBJ2-1,.,TRBV7-9,many
CASTPALNTGELFF,TGTGCCAGCACCCCCGCCTTGAACACCGGGGAGCTGTTTTTT,TRBJ2-2,.,TRBV12-3/TRBV12-4,many
CASSIAPAGSSYNEQFF,TGTGCCAGTAGTATAGCTCCAGCCGGGAGCTCCTACAATGAGCAGTTCTTC,TRBJ2-1,.,TRBV19,few
CSVEGHPDTQYF,TGCAGCGTTGAGGGACACCCAGATACGCAGTATTTT,TRBJ2-3,.,TRBV29-1,.
CASSPGQLNTGELFF,TGCGCCAGCAGCCCCGGACAGCTGAACACCGGGGAGCTGTTTTTT,TRBJ2-2,.,TRBV4-1,few
CASSLVWVPDTQYF,TGTGCCAGCAGCTTAGTCTGGGTACCAGATACGCAGTATTTT,TRBJ2-3,.,TRBV7-4,.
CASSLIRGVQPQHF,TGTGCCAGCAGTTTAATCCGGGGAGTTCAGCCCCAGCATTTT,TRBJ1-5,.,TRBV28,few
CAIRTADPGQHSGNTIYF,TGTGCCATCAGGACCGCCGACCCTGGACAACACTCTGGAAACACCATATATTTT,TRBJ1-3,.,TRBV10-3,many